Below, 20 T cell receptor beta chains from the same sample are listed, as sequenced in a study of post-analysis software for immune sequencing data. Points from the study as a whole: About 5 TRBV segments occurring more often in patients than controls included TRBV5-6, TRBV5-1 and TRBV20-1.

Prepared libraries of TCR beta cDNA carried unique molecular identifiers. MiXCR, run by TCRdb on the PCR reads, gives a single entry per CDR3 protein. The sample contains about 400,000 distinct CDR3 sequences, about a third of which appear only once. The antigens of these receptors remain unknown. The sequenced sample was blood. Every receptor here comes from a girl aged 5 to 17 with multiple sclerosis.

The V and J genes are TRBV6-2 or TRBV6-3 and TRBJ1-2, with 7 bases aligning to TRBD1. The CDR3 spans 17 residues. Trimming at V came to 3 bases and at J to 4 bases, leaving 14 bases not matched to a gene. The germline gives CDR1 MNHEY, CDR2 SVGEGT. This CDR3 reads CASSYATSTGSAYGYTF. CDR3 nucleotides: TGTGCCAGCAGTTATGCCACATCGACAGGGTCCGCCTATGGCTACACCTTC.

The chain is built from TRBV19 and TRBJ1-5; no firm D call. The V end was cut by 4 bases, the J end by 3 bases, with 10 bases between. Germline CDR1 is LNHDA and CDR2 is SQIVND (reference sequence). This CDR3 is built from 14 residues. The CDR3 nucleotides read TGTGCCAGTAGTACTGGACGGTTCAATCAGCCCCAGCATTTT. Translated: CASSTGRFNQPQHF.

The J gene is TRBJ1-2, the V gene TRBV29-1, with D uncertain. Deletions cut 0 bases from V and 3 bases from J, with 11 bases between. CDR1 and CDR2 from the germline V gene are SQVTM and ANQGSEA. The CDR3 length is 14 residues. CDR3 sequence: CSVEELQRDYGYTF. CDR3 DNA sequence: TGCAGCGTTGAAGAGCTCCAGAGGGACTATGGCTACACCTTC.

This clonotype was seen more than once but under ten times. CDR3 sequence reads: CASSQVPYNSPLHF. The CDR3 DNA follows: TGCGCCAGCAGCCAAGTACCGTATAATTCACCCCTCCACTTT. The chain recombines TRBV4-1 with TRBJ1-6; D unresolved. Trimming pared 1 base from V and 4 bases from J, leaving 5 bases between. The germline V gene encodes CDR1 MGHRA and CDR2 YSYEKL. The CDR3 length is 14 residues.

The chain joins TRBV27 to TRBJ2-5; 7 nucleotides agree with TRBD2. V was clipped by 8 bases and J by 4 bases; unmatched bases: 7. The CDR3 spans 13 residues. Per the germline V gene, CDR1 is MNHEY and CDR2 is SMNVEV (reference sequence). As DNA, the CDR3 is TGTGCCAGCGGGCAGCGGGGAACAGAGACCCAGTACTTC. This translates into CASGQRGTETQYF.

The V call is TRBV7-9, the J call TRBJ1-2, with TRBD1 as a possible D gene (5 bases). This CDR3 has 15 residues. The germline V gene encodes CDR1 SEHNR and CDR2 FQNEAQ (reference sequence). V was trimmed by 5 bases and J by 5 bases, leaving 18 bases between them. The CDR3 loop reads CASSPHGTPDYGYTF. CDR3 sequence (DNA): TGTGCCAGCAGCCCCCACGGGACGCCGGATTATGGCTACACCTTC.

In this sample, this clonotype turned up a few times. The chain employs TRBV5-6 and TRBJ2-5; TRBD2 matches at 7 bases. CDR3 length: 15 residues. V was clipped by 2 bases and J by 2 bases; unmatched bases: 6. Looked up from germline, CDR1 is SGHDT and CDR2 is YYEEEE. CDR3 region: CASSFGAGLQETQYF. CDR3 bases: TGTGCCAGCAGCTTCGGAGCGGGGCTTCAAGAGACCCAGTACTTC.

This clonotype was seen a handful of times. J is TRBJ2-2 and V is TRBV24-1; D is ambiguous. Germline V CDR1 and CDR2: KGHDR, SFDVKD. The V and J ends lost 4 bases and 1 base respectively, with 12 bases between them. The CDR3 is 16 residues long. The CDR3 here is CATSDQEPRNTGELFF. CDR3 in DNA: TGTGCCACCAGTGACCAGGAGCCGAGGAACACCGGGGAGCTGTTTTTT.

This sequence joins TRBV12-3 or TRBV12-4 and TRBJ1-4, with a weak D call TRBD1 (5 bases). The CDR3 is made up of 15 amino acids. V shed 5 bases and J shed 0 bases, with 10 bases lying between them. In DNA form, the CDR3 reads TGTGCCAGCAGTGATGCAGGGACAACTAATGAAAAACTGTTTTTT. It is translated as CASSDAGTTNEKLFF.

This clonotype was seen many times. CDR3 loop: CASSEWEDEQYF. In nucleotides, the CDR3 is TGCGCCAGCAGTGAGTGGGAGGACGAGCAGTACTTC. The chain is built from TRBV10-2 and TRBJ2-7, with D possibly being TRBD2 (6 bases). The ends were cut back, 1 base at V and 5 bases at J, with 6 bases in the middle. CDR3 length: 12 residues. CDR1 is WSHSY, CDR2 SAAADI, per germline.

This CDR3 is CASSQGRTGFSPLHF. As DNA, the CDR3 is TGTGCCAGCAGCCAGGGGCGGACAGGGTTTTCACCCCTCCACTTT. The V gene is TRBV7-9, the J gene TRBJ1-6; 8 bases fit TRBD1. The CDR3 is made up of 15 amino acids. V dropped 5 bases and J dropped 9; count of bases not matched to a gene: 9. Germline V gene data show CDR1 as SEHNR and CDR2 as FQNEAQ (reference sequence).

The chain combines TRBV20-1 with TRBJ1-2; 10 nucleotides agree with TRBD1. Trimming took 3 bases from V and 6 from J; bases not matched to a gene: 10. The germline gives CDR1 DFQATT, CDR2 SNEGSKA (reference sequence). This CDR3 spans 15 amino acids. CDR3 loop: CSARSGTGQGNGYTF. The CDR3 DNA reads as TGCAGTGCTAGGTCCGGGACGGGACAGGGGAATGGCTACACCTTC.

This chain connects TRBV11-2 to TRBJ2-1, with no clear D. Germline CDR1 SGHAT, CDR2 FQNNGV. The length of the CDR3 is 11 residues. V shed 5 bases and J shed 13 bases, with 12 bases lying between them. CDR3 in amino acids: CASSPEETQFF. DNA of the CDR3: TGTGCCAGCAGCCCAGAGGAGACCCAGTTCTTC.

This CDR3 reads CSARPSGVGTGELFF. The CDR3, as DNA: TGCAGTGCTAGACCGAGCGGGGTAGGGACCGGGGAGCTGTTTTTT. The chain links TRBV20-1 to TRBJ2-2, with 7 bases matching TRBD2. This CDR3 spans 15 amino acids. Germline V gene sequence: CDR1 DFQATT, CDR2 SNEGSKA (reference sequence). V dropped 2 bases and J dropped 5; count of bases not matched to a gene: 8.

There are a few counts of this clonotype. CDR3: CSVGQGGETQYF. CDR3 nucleotides: TGCAGCGTTGGACAGGGCGGAGAGACCCAGTACTTC. This chain connects TRBV29-1 to TRBJ2-5; 7 nucleotides agree with TRBD1. Looked up from germline, CDR1 is SQVTM and CDR2 is ANQGSEA. CDR3 length: 12 residues. V shed 4 bases, J shed 4 bases, and the junction held 3 bases outside the gene matches.

J is TRBJ2-5 and V is TRBV27, with TRBD2 identical over 8 bases. Looked up from germline, CDR1 is MNHEY and CDR2 is SMNVEV (reference sequence). The V and J ends lost 3 bases and 2 bases, in that order; junction bases with no gene match: 2. The CDR3 is 14 residues long. CDR3 coding DNA: TGTGCCAGCAGTTTTCGGGGGGGTCAAGAGACCCAGTACTTC. Translating it yields CASSFRGGQETQYF.

Here the CDR3 DNA reads TGTGCCAGCAGCCAGGGGTCCGGGGAGCTGTTTTTT. Translation gives CASSQGSGELFF. This chain connects TRBV2 to TRBJ2-2, with a weak D call TRBD1 (6 bases). The CDR3 has 12 amino acids. From germline, CDR1 is SNHLY and CDR2 FYNNEI. Trimming took 6 bases from V and 6 from J, leaving 8 bases between them.

This clonotype has more than one count but fewer than ten. This rearrangement joins TRBV7-2 to TRBJ2-7; D gene ambiguous. Germline V gene data show CDR1 as SGHTA and CDR2 as FQGNSA. The CDR3 length is 15 residues. The V end was cut by 5 bases, the J end by 0 bases, with 14 bases between. The CDR3 reads CASSPQWGSSYEQYF. The CDR3, as DNA: TGTGCCAGCAGCCCGCAATGGGGAAGCTCCTACGAGCAGTACTTC.

The chain combines TRBV9 with TRBJ1-2; D is ambiguous. Germline V gives CDR1 SGDLS, CDR2 YYNGEE. V lost 0 bases, J lost 5 bases, and 11 bases lay in between. The CDR3 totals 14 residues. The CDR3 spells CASSVEGEPYGYTF. The CDR3 nucleotides are TGTGCCAGCAGCGTAGAGGGCGAACCATATGGCTACACCTTC.

CDR3 amino acids: CAISGTFMRRGNYGYTF. CDR3 nucleotide sequence: TGTGCCATCAGTGGGACCTTTATGAGGCGGGGGAACTATGGCTACACCTTC. V usage is TRBV10-3 and J usage is TRBJ1-2; D might be TRBD1 (5 bases). CDR1 and CDR2 (germline): ENHRY, SYGVKD. The V and J ends lost 4 bases and 2 bases respectively, with 20 bases between them. The CDR3 consists of 17 residues.